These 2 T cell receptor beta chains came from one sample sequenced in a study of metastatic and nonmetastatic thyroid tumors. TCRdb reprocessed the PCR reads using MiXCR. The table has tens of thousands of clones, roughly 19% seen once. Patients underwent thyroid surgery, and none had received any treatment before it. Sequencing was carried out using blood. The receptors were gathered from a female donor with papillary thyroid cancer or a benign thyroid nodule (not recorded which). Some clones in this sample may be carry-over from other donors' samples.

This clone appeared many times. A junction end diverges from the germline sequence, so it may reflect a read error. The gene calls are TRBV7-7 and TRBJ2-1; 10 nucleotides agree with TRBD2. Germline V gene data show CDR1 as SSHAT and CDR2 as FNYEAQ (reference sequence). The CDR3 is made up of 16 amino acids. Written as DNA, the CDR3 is TGTGCTAGCAGCTTAGAAGCGGGGGGGTCCTACAATGAGCAGTTCTTC. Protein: CASSLEAGGSYNEQFF.

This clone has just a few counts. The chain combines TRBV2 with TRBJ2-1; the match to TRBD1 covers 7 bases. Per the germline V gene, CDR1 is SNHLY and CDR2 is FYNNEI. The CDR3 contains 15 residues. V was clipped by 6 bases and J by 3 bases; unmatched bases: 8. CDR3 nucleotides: TGTGCCAGCAGAAAAGGGAGACAGGGCTACAATGAGCAGTTCTTC. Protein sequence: CASRKGRQGYNEQFF.